Each of the 5 T cell receptor beta chains below was sequenced from the same sample in a study of T cells after yellow fever vaccination. TCRdb re-called the 5' RACE reads with MiXCR, one entry per CDR3 protein. The data hold approximately 160,000 distinct CDR3 sequences, with approximately 9.7% observed a single time. The source material was CD8+ T cells sorted from PBMCs, sampled 45 days after the yellow fever booster vaccination. All receptors come from a man aged 18 to 29 who received the YFV17D yellow fever vaccine.

This clonotype was observed a few times. This rearrangement joins TRBV7-8 to TRBJ1-6; a weak D match, TRBD1 (5 bases). The CDR3 covers 15 residues. Germline V lookup: CDR1 SGHVS, CDR2 FQNEAQ. The V and J ends lost 1 base and 10 bases respectively, with 14 bases between them. CDR3 DNA: TGTGCCAGCAGCTTAGTCCGGCAGGGACGGTCACCCCTCCACTTT. Its protein is CASSLVRQGRSPLHF.

The gene calls are TRBV4-3 and TRBJ2-1, with D possibly being TRBD2 (6 bases). Germline V CDR1 and CDR2: LGHNA, YSLEER. The V end lost 0 bases, the J end lost 4 bases, and 7 bases lay between the germline ends. The CDR3 covers 14 residues. The CDR3 DNA reads TGCGCCAGCAGCCAAGACGCGGGGTACAATGAGCAGTTCTTC. Residues: CASSQDAGYNEQFF.

This rearrangement joins TRBV7-9 to TRBJ2-1, with D possibly being TRBD2 (5 bases). CDR1 is SEHNR and CDR2 is FQNEAQ in the germline V gene (reference sequence). The CDR3 is made up of 16 amino acids. Trimming pared 6 bases from V and 5 bases from J, leaving 20 bases between. The CDR3 DNA sequence: TGTGCCAGCAGTTCCATAGGCCGAGGGTTTCACAATGAGCAGTTCTTC. Its translation is CASSSIGRGFHNEQFF.

The sample holds a few counts of this clonotype. This chain joins TRBV7-4 and TRBJ2-3; 8 nucleotides match TRBD2. The CDR3 has 14 amino acids. The V segment lost 4 bases and the J segment 14 bases; nucleotides outside the gene matches: 14. Germline V lookup: CDR1 SGHVT, CDR2 SQSDAQ. CDR3: CASSSAIPGTSVYF. The CDR3 nucleotides read TGTGCCAGCAGCTCGGCAATTCCCGGGACTAGTGTGTATTTT.

This clonotype was picked up a small number of times. The chain uses TRBV24-1 and TRBJ1-1; maybe TRBD1 (5 bases). Trimming removed 6 bases from V and 6 bases from J, with 7 bases in between. Germline loops: CDR1 KGHDR, CDR2 SFDVKD. The CDR3 totals 11 residues. This CDR3 is CATSMGAEAFF. DNA for the CDR3: TGTGCCACCAGTATGGGGGCTGAAGCTTTCTTT.